The rows below give T cell receptor beta chains drawn from one sample of a study of neoadjuvant anti-PD-1 for oral cavity cancer. The repertoire was sequenced with immunoSEQ multiplex PCR; TCRdb's copy has only in-frame clones and lacks some. Among 55,000 to 80,000 clones listed, about 83% were seen once. Specimen: PBMCs, collected before nivolumab (anti-PD-1) treatment. Receptor source: a person aged 35-79 years with oral cavity squamous cell carcinoma. Both conserved end residues are part of each CDR3.

>TRBV19
CASSSALAQPQHF
>TRBV11-2
CASRYMGANVLTF
>TRBV7-2
CASSPDTPLPQYF
>TRBV27
CATRQANYGYTF
>TRBV30
CAWSPRLAGLYEQYF
>TRBV9
CASSGRTGGTDTQYF
>TRBV7-2
CASSPVRGVGETQYF
>TRBV2
CASRDRDSSGANVLTF
>TRBV6-1
CASTERQAGYEQYF
>TRBV11-1
CASSFFSTSGNTIYF
>TRBV6-1
CASSETGGTLYGYTF
>TRBV5-6
CASSLFGFSNQPQHF
>TRBV10-3
CAITSTSDAADTQYF
>TRBV6-1
CAIPGDLNTEAFF
>TRBV4-1
CASWGLAPDNYGYTF
>TRBV19
CASSVHAGSGNEKLFF
>TRBV6-5
CASQDGSGSEQYF
>TRBV15
CATSRDPNNEQFF
>TRBV7-2
CASSLVGTGSYYGYTF
>TRBV29-1
CSVDRGTEAFF
>TRBV6-6
CASSSLDGNSNQPQHF
>TRBV6-1
CASSADGIYGYTF
>TRBV28
CASSPFGRGTDTQYF
>TRBV11-2
CASRPLAGGPNEQFF
>TRBV4-1
CASSQEVRPGEKLFF
>TRBV21-1
CASSKEGQGEQPQHF
>TRBV30
CAWSREMNTEAFF
>TRBV10-1
CASSDSYRGSKSGTGELFF
>TRBV27
CASSLSTGRVEAFF
>TRBV5-1
CASSLDPGQGVLRYTF
>TRBV5-1
CASSLDLDTQYF
>TRBV5-1
CASSIGTGWDSPLHF
>TRBV28
CASSPGQANTEAFF
>TRBV29-1
CSVVGQGSPFQETQYF
>TRBV5-6
CASVGTGVDYGYTF
>TRBV27
CASSLNQPQHF
>TRBV7-2
CASSLQDMNTEAFF
>TRBV10-1
CASPAPRQGSNQPQHF
>TRBV6-1
CASGGGGHSPLHF
>TRBV29-1
CSVGSSPNYGYTF
>TRBV10-3
CAIRRQENTEAFF
>TRBV6-1
CASSEWAGASYEQYF
>TRBV19
CASSSQGFGVTEAFF
>TRBV5-1
CASSLTPQAGVGETQYF
>TRBV9
CASSVAVDPGTGELFF
>TRBV7-2
CASSSDPAGDTEAFF